Shown below are 29 T cell receptor beta chains from a single sample sequenced in a study of T cell responses to AZD1222 COVID-19 vaccine. Sequenced by immunoSEQ multiplex PCR; TCRdb stores in-frame clones only, minus some. Of 150,000 to 160,000 clones in the sample, around 85% were seen once. This sample comprised peripheral blood, obtained after recovery from COVID-19. The source of these receptors is an adult who had recovered from COVID-19.

The gene calls are TRBV7-9 and TRBJ1-4, with D unresolved. This CDR3 spans 15 amino acids. V was shortened by 5 bases and J by 4 bases, with 14 bases between the two germline ends. Germline V lookup: CDR1 SEHNR, CDR2 FQNEAQ (reference sequence). The CDR3 loop reads CASSPPTGFNEKLFF. The CDR3 DNA is TGTGCCAGCAGCCCCCCGACGGGTTTTAATGAAAAACTGTTTTTT.

This clone was counted a few times. The genes are TRBV28 and TRBJ2-2; perhaps D is TRBD1 or TRBD2 (5 bases each). Germline values: CDR1 MDHEN, CDR2 SYDVKM. Trimming cost V 1 base and J 4 bases, with 7 bases left between them. This CDR3 contains 14 residues. For the CDR3, the DNA is TGTGCCAGCAGTTTATCAGGGAGCACCGGGGAGCTGTTTTTT. Its protein is CASSLSGSTGELFF.

The gene calls are TRBV5-5 and TRBJ2-2; D remains unclear. The CDR3 consists of 14 residues. V was shortened by 2 bases and J by 2 bases, with 7 bases between the two germline ends. Germline V gives CDR1 SGHKS, CDR2 YYEKEE (reference sequence). The CDR3 here is CASSFLLNTGELFF. The CDR3 DNA is TGTGCCAGCAGCTTTTTACTTAACACCGGGGAGCTGTTTTTT.

The chain is built from TRBV12-3 or TRBV12-4 and TRBJ1-5; possibly TRBD1 for D (6 bases). V was pared by 6 bases and J by 6 bases, with 9 bases between. The CDR3 has 12 residues. CDR3 nucleotides: TGTGCCAGCAGCCCAGGGGTTCAGCCCCAGCATTTT. Its protein is CASSPGVQPQHF.

This clone was seen a single time. Other nucleotide sequences in the sample specify the same CDR3. This chain links TRBV29-1 with TRBJ2-5; the D gene is possibly TRBD1 (6 bases). Germline assignment: CDR1 SQVTM and CDR2 ANQGSEA. The CDR3 loop spans 12 amino acids. V lost 7 bases and J lost 8, with 17 bases in between. This CDR3 reads CSGGTGTQTQYF. The DNA of the CDR3 is TGCAGCGGCGGTACAGGGACACAAACCCAGTACTTC.

The gene calls are TRBV12-3 or TRBV12-4 and TRBJ1-2; D is unresolved. The CDR3 covers 13 residues. Trimming took 1 base from V and 4 from J, leaving 7 bases between them. The CDR3 DNA reads as TGTGCCAGCAGTTTAGGGGGAAGCTATGGCTACACCTTC. Amino acids: CASSLGGSYGYTF.

The rearrangement links TRBV24-1 to TRBJ2-1, with D unresolved. V lost 9 bases, J lost 10 bases, and 12 bases lay in between. Germline loops: CDR1 KGHDR, CDR2 SFDVKD. The CDR3 is 11 amino acids. DNA for the CDR3: TGTGCCACCCAAAGGGAAAAGGAGCAGTTCTTC. Translating gives CATQREKEQFF.

This chain connects TRBV19 to TRBJ1-2; the match to TRBD1 covers 10 bases. The CDR3 loop spans 15 amino acids. V gave up 9 bases and J gave up 8 bases; unmatched junction bases: 15. CDR1 and CDR2 from the germline V gene are LNHDA and SQIVND (reference sequence). As DNA, the CDR3 is TGTGCCAGCCTACCAACGACAGGGGGCTGGGGCGGCTACACCTTC. The encoded protein is CASLPTTGGWGGYTF.

The V and J genes are TRBV28 and TRBJ2-7, with 13 bases identical to TRBD2. Trimming took 4 bases from V and 6 from J; bases not matched to a gene: 15. Germline values: CDR1 MDHEN, CDR2 SYDVKM. CDR3 length: 18 residues. DNA for the CDR3: TGTGCCAGCAGTTCCCCCGGGACTAGCGGGAACCGTATCGGCGAGCAGTACTTC. Translation gives CASSSPGTSGNRIGEQYF.

The chain employs TRBV28 and TRBJ2-5; D possibly uses TRBD1 or TRBD2 (6 bases each). V was clipped by 7 bases and J by 4 bases, with 19 bases between them. Germline lookup yields CDR1 MDHEN and CDR2 SYDVKM. The CDR3 spans 15 residues. The CDR3 region is CASTLSPGGGETQYF. The CDR3 region has the DNA TGTGCCAGCACCTTATCACCCGGGGGCGGAGAGACCCAGTACTTC.

This clone has more than one count but fewer than ten. This chain links TRBV4-1 with TRBJ1-2; tentative D call: TRBD1 (6 bases). V was clipped by 0 bases and J by 5 bases, with 16 bases between them. The germline V gene encodes CDR1 MGHRA and CDR2 YSYEKL. The CDR3 has 16 residues. DNA for the CDR3: TGCGCCAGCAGCCAAGATATGTCGGGGACAACTTATGGCTACACCTTC. Its protein is CASSQDMSGTTYGYTF.

There are a few counts of this clone. CDR3 in DNA: TGTGCCAGTACCCCAGGAGGGAGAGAGGGTTCGGCTTTCTTT. Translated, it gives CASTPGGREGSAFF. The J gene is TRBJ1-1, the V gene TRBV19; D ambiguous. Per germline, CDR1 LNHDA and CDR2 SQIVND (reference sequence). V lost 7 bases and J 11 bases, leaving 23 bases between the germline ends. The CDR3 is made up of 14 amino acids.

This chain connects TRBV18 to TRBJ2-7; D is perhaps TRBD2 (5 bases). From germline, CDR1 is KGHSH and CDR2 LQKENI. This CDR3 spans 16 amino acids. The V gene lost 1 base and the J gene lost 6 bases, with 19 bases spanning the gap. Here the CDR3 reads CASSPLAPTLRGEQYF. The CDR3 region has the DNA TGTGCCAGCTCACCACTCGCCCCTACGCTCCGGGGCGAGCAGTACTTC. Looking up the rest from reference TRBV18 and TRBJ2-7 gives the full variable domain: NAGVMQNPRHLVRRRGQEARLRCSPMKGHSHVYWYRQLPEEGLKFMVYLQKENIIDESGMPKERFSAEFPKEGPSILRIQQVVRGDSAAYFCASSPLAPTLRGEQYFGPGTRLTVT.

The chain joins TRBV6-2 or TRBV6-3 to TRBJ1-1; D is perhaps TRBD1 (5 bases). V lost 3 bases, J lost 8 bases, and 13 bases lay in between. The length of the CDR3 is 13 residues. The V gene's germline CDR1 is MNHEY and CDR2 SVGEGT. This chain's CDR3 is CASSYFGRGEAFF. The CDR3 DNA is TGTGCCAGCAGTTATTTCGGCCGGGGGGAAGCTTTCTTT.

The V call is TRBV7-3, the J call TRBJ2-1; D uncertain. V was clipped by 5 bases and J by 10 bases, with 18 bases between them. The CDR3 is 14 amino acids. CDR1 SGHTA and CDR2 FQGTGA come from the germline V gene. The CDR3 here is CASSRPAKSEEQFF. In DNA form, the CDR3 reads TGTGCCAGCAGCCGCCCGGCCAAATCGGAGGAGCAGTTCTTC.

The chain's CDR3 is CASSDYPGANTEAFF. As DNA, the CDR3 is TGTGCCAGCAGTGACTACCCAGGGGCGAACACTGAAGCTTTCTTT. The genes are TRBV6-4 and TRBJ1-1; TRBD1 is a possible D gene (6 bases). The CDR3 has 15 residues. Looked up from germline, CDR1 is MRHNA and CDR2 is SNTAGT. Trimming removed 1 base from V and 1 base from J, with 10 bases in between.

The V gene is TRBV20-1, the J gene TRBJ2-2, with 10 bases identical to TRBD2. The V segment lost 3 bases and the J segment 7 bases; nucleotides outside the gene matches: 8. The CDR3 is made up of 15 amino acids. Germline values: CDR1 DFQATT, CDR2 SNEGSKA (reference sequence). The CDR3 spells CSASQTSGSLGELFF. Here the CDR3 DNA reads TGCAGTGCTAGTCAGACTAGCGGGTCCCTCGGGGAGCTGTTTTTT.

This chain's CDR3 is CASKRGQGPSNEQFF. The CDR3 nucleotides are TGTGCCAGCAAACGGGGACAGGGACCGAGCAATGAGCAGTTCTTC. The chain couples TRBV6-5 to TRBJ2-1; 9 bases map to TRBD1. In germline, CDR1 is MNHEY, CDR2 SVGAGI. V trimming: 7 bases; J trimming: 6 bases; junction bases outside the gene matches: 10. The CDR3 totals 15 residues.

This chain's CDR3 is CASSSRTVSFGEQFF. The CDR3 bases are TGTGCCAGCAGCTCCCGGACTGTTTCGTTTGGTGAGCAGTTCTTC. The J gene is TRBJ2-1, the V gene TRBV7-9, with a possible D match to TRBD2 (5 bases). The CDR3 length is 15 residues. Trimming took off 4 bases at V and 9 bases at J, with 19 bases between the two ends. In germline, CDR1 is SEHNR, CDR2 FQNEAQ (reference sequence).

The CDR3 bases are TGTGCCAGCAGTGAAGGTCCGGCTAGGGAAAAACTGTTTTTT. Translation: CASSEGPAREKLFF. This chain links TRBV6-1 with TRBJ1-4; D gene ambiguous. CDR1 and CDR2 from the germline V gene are MNHNS and SASEGT. V was cut by 1 base and J by 8 bases, with 11 bases left in between. The CDR3 has 14 residues.

The table lists this clone with a few counts. In DNA form, the CDR3 reads TGTGCCATCAGTTATAGCGGTCGCACAGATACGCAGTATTTT. It yields the protein CAISYSGRTDTQYF. The chain uses TRBV10-3 and TRBJ2-3, with D possibly being TRBD2 (6 bases). Trimming removed 5 bases at V and 1 base at J, with 10 bases between. This CDR3 is built from 14 residues. CDR1 ENHRY and CDR2 SYGVKD come from the germline V gene.

The V and J genes are TRBV7-9 and TRBJ2-7; possible D gene TRBD2, 6 bases. V dropped 4 bases and J dropped 2 bases, with 12 bases sitting between them. CDR3 length equals 14 residues. Per germline, CDR1 SEHNR and CDR2 FQNEAQ (reference sequence). CDR3 amino acids: CASSSMGLTYEQYF. The CDR3 coding sequence is TGTGCCAGCAGCTCCATGGGACTGACCTACGAGCAGTACTTC.

The CDR3 here is CASSLAGSNQPQHF. In nucleotides, the CDR3 is TGTGCCAGCAGCTTGGCAGGGAGTAATCAGCCCCAGCATTTT. The chain carries TRBV5-5 and TRBJ1-5, with D possibly TRBD1 on 5 matching bases. Trimming removed 0 bases from V and 4 bases from J, with 8 bases in between. The germline CDR1 and CDR2 sequences are SGHKS and YYEKEE (reference sequence). CDR3 length equals 14 residues.

The chain uses TRBV28 and TRBJ1-1, with a possible D match to TRBD1 (6 bases). Germline assignment: CDR1 MDHEN and CDR2 SYDVKM. Trimming shortened V by 6 bases and J by 1 base, and 12 bases separated the two germline ends. This CDR3 is 14 amino acids long. The CDR3 sequence is CASRAGHRNTEAFF. The CDR3 DNA follows: TGTGCCAGCAGGGCGGGACATCGGAACACTGAAGCTTTCTTT. The complete variable domain, with remaining parts taken from reference TRBV28 and TRBJ1-1, reads DVKVTQSSRYLVKRTGEKVFLECVQDMDHENMFWYRQDPGLGLRLIYFSYDVKMKEKGDIPEGYSVSREKKERFSLILESASTNQTSMYLCASRAGHRNTEAFFGQGTRLTVV.

This rearrangement joins TRBV28 to TRBJ2-7; possibly TRBD1 for D (5 bases). The CDR3 sequence is 14 residues long. Germline V gene lookup returns CDR1 MDHEN and CDR2 SYDVKM. V was clipped by 7 bases and J by 2 bases, with 15 bases between them. CDR3 DNA: TGTGCCAGCACCTCGGACACCACCCCCTACGAGCAGTACTTC. It encodes CASTSDTTPYEQYF.

This clone was seen just once. The rearrangement joins TRBV6-5 to TRBJ1-1; D not certain. Germline-derived CDR1 and CDR2 are MNHEY and SVGAGI. CDR3 length equals 14 residues. V was cut by 2 bases and J by 3 bases, with 10 bases left in between. The CDR3 loop reads CASSYRQIYTEAFF. CDR3 sequence (DNA): TGTGCCAGCAGTTACCGTCAGATATACACTGAAGCTTTCTTT.

The V and J genes are TRBV27 and TRBJ2-1; TRBD2 matches 12 bases. Germline V CDR1 and CDR2: MNHEY, SMNVEV (reference sequence). Germline trimming cut 2 bases from V and 7 bases from J; bases unmatched to any gene: 3. The CDR3 extends over 15 amino acids. CDR3 sequence reads: CASSLLAGGPNEQFF. The CDR3 bases are TGTGCCAGCAGTTTACTAGCGGGAGGGCCGAATGAGCAGTTCTTC.

This sequence joins TRBV7-6 and TRBJ2-3, with 8 positions matching TRBD1. This CDR3 has 14 residues. V was clipped by 6 bases and J by 6 bases; unmatched bases: 8. Germline values: CDR1 SGHVS, CDR2 FNYEAQ. In DNA form, the CDR3 reads TGTGCCAGCAGTCTCCGGGACAGGTTTGATACGCAGTATTTT. Translating gives CASSLRDRFDTQYF.

The chain couples TRBV4-1 to TRBJ1-1; TRBD1 agrees at 9 bases. The ends lost 6 bases at V and 2 bases at J; junction bases unmatched: 4. Looked up from germline, CDR1 is MGHRA and CDR2 is YSYEKL. The CDR3 consists of 14 residues. The CDR3 DNA follows: TGCGCCAGCAGTCAAACAGGGGGCAACACTGAAGCTTTCTTT. Encoded protein: CASSQTGGNTEAFF.